Detailed here is one TCR beta chain. What it binds is not known. TCRdb's table, derived via immunoSEQ multiplex PCR, lists solely in-frame clones and lacks some. The sample consists of under 150,000 clones, 80% to 95% of them appearing once. This sample stems from a study of T cell responses to AZD1222 COVID-19 vaccine. Study-level results: Nearly half of the spike-specific TCRs reportedly recognize variant regions that carry no mutations.

The CDR3 runs 15 residues. Trimming shortened V by 5 bases and J by 1 base, and 13 bases separated the two germline ends. Per the germline V gene, CDR1 is SGHTA and CDR2 is FQGNSA. The specimen comprised peripheral blood, sampled on day 0 of AZD1222 vaccination. The receptor's source is an adult in good health. The V and J genes are TRBV7-2 and TRBJ2-3; perhaps TRBD2 as D (6 bases). This CDR3 is CASSARESGTDTQYF. The CDR3 nucleotides read TGTGCCAGCAGCGCCCGGGAGTCAGGCACAGATACGCAGTATTTT.